This TCR beta chain originates from a study of blood T cell repertoires in COVID-19. This clone appeared a single time. Clones were read by immunoSEQ multiplex PCR, and TCRdb kept only the in-frame ones, dropping some. Of fewer than 150,000 clones in the sample, around 73% were seen once. The CDR3 runs to 15 residues. The germline V gene has CDR1 SGHVS and CDR2 FNYEAQ. V dropped 3 bases and J dropped 2 bases, with 10 bases sitting between them. The sample taken for sequencing was peripheral blood. This clonotype was sampled from a man in his fifties or sixties who had recovered from COVID-19. This rearrangement joins TRBV7-6 to TRBJ2-2, with TRBD2 as a possible D gene (6 bases). The CDR3 bases are TGTGCCAGCAGCTTGGCGGGGCGAAACACCGGGGAGCTGTTTTTT. As protein: CASSLAGRNTGELFF.